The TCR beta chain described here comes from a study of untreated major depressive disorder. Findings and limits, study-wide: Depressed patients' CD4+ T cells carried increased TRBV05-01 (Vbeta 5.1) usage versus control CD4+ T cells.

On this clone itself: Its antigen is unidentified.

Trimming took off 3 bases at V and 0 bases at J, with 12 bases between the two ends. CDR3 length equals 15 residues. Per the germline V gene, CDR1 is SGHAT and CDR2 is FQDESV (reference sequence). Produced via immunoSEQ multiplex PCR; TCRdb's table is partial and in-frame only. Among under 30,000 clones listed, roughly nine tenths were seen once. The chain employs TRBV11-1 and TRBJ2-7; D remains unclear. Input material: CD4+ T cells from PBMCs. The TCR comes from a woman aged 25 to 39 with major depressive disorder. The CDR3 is CASSLAGIISYEQYF. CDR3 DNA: TGTGCCAGCAGCTTGGCTGGGATCATCTCCTACGAGCAGTACTTC.